The rows below give T cell receptor beta chains drawn from one sample of a study of cytomegalovirus exposure and HLA in healthy donors. This table comes from immunoSEQ multiplex PCR, and its TCRdb copy is limited to in-frame clones, with some not included. The sample lists approximately 160,000 clones, under 85% occurring once. Sequencing input: PBMCs. The receptors were gathered from a man between 18 and 29 years old in good health and CMV-seronegative. Each CDR3 is given with its conserved first and last residue. The order of the fields is clone size, D gene, V gene, J gene, CDR3 DNA, CDR3 protein. D genes are given only for firm matches. Size values are once, few and many counts, or a class for expanded clones, and some rows have none.

clone_size: -; d_call: -; v_call: TRBV2; j_call: TRBJ2-1; cdr3_nt: TGTGCCAGCAGTGAACGTATCCTAGATGTGGGTAATGAGCAGTTCTTC; cdr3_aa: CASSERILDVGNEQFF
clone_size: few; d_call: TRBD2; v_call: TRBV5-1; j_call: TRBJ2-1; cdr3_nt: TGCGCCAGCAGTACTAGCGGGAGCCACAATGAGCAGTTCTTC; cdr3_aa: CASSTSGSHNEQFF
clone_size: -; d_call: -; v_call: TRBV27; j_call: TRBJ1-1; cdr3_nt: TGTGCCAGCAGTTTAGGGGGGATTGGCACTGAAGCTTTCTTT; cdr3_aa: CASSLGGIGTEAFF
clone_size: -; d_call: -; v_call: TRBV5-4; j_call: TRBJ1-1; cdr3_nt: TGTGCCAGCAGCTTGATATTGAACACTGAAGCTTTCTTT; cdr3_aa: CASSLILNTEAFF
clone_size: -; d_call: -; v_call: TRBV28; j_call: TRBJ2-7; cdr3_nt: TGTGCCAGCAGCCCGAGCCGGGACGAGCAGTACTTC; cdr3_aa: CASSPSRDEQYF
clone_size: -; d_call: TRBD1; v_call: TRBV5-6; j_call: TRBJ1-2; cdr3_nt: TGTGCCAGCAGCTCAGAAGACTCGGGACAGGGTCGGAGTGGCTACACCTTC; cdr3_aa: CASSSEDSGQGRSGYTF
clone_size: -; d_call: -; v_call: TRBV7-2; j_call: TRBJ1-2; cdr3_nt: TGTGCCAGCAGCTTGGGCAGCTTTCGAGGCTACACCTTC; cdr3_aa: CASSLGSFRGYTF
clone_size: once; d_call: -; v_call: TRBV5-4; j_call: TRBJ2-7; cdr3_nt: TGTGCCAGCAGCCCGTGGCCCCGGGAGAGGTCCTACGAGCAGTACTTC; cdr3_aa: CASSPWPRERSYEQYF
clone_size: -; d_call: -; v_call: TRBV7-9; j_call: TRBJ2-7; cdr3_nt: TGTGCCACCGGGGTCTCCTACGAGCAGTACTTC; cdr3_aa: CATGVSYEQYF
clone_size: once; d_call: -; v_call: TRBV7-9; j_call: TRBJ2-3; cdr3_nt: TGTGCCAGCAGCTTAGTTAACGGCGGAGATACGCAGTATTTT; cdr3_aa: CASSLVNGGDTQYF
clone_size: once; d_call: -; v_call: TRBV7-2; j_call: TRBJ1-1; cdr3_nt: TGTGCCAGCAGCTTAGCCCCAATTAGTCACACTGAAGCTTTCTTT; cdr3_aa: CASSLAPISHTEAFF
clone_size: -; d_call: TRBD2; v_call: TRBV10-3; j_call: TRBJ2-3; cdr3_nt: TGTGCCATCAGGACTTGGGCTAGCGGGGGGTCGACTAGCACAGATACGCAGTATTTT; cdr3_aa: CAIRTWASGGSTSTDTQYF
clone_size: few; d_call: TRBD1; v_call: TRBV7-9; j_call: TRBJ2-5; cdr3_nt: TGTTCCAGCAGCTCCTCAGGGGGCCCCCAAGAGACCCAGTACTTC; cdr3_aa: CSSSSSGGPQETQYF
clone_size: -; d_call: -; v_call: TRBV6-1; j_call: TRBJ2-3; cdr3_nt: TGTGCCAGCAGTGAAGTTGGCCACACAGATACGCAGTATTTT; cdr3_aa: CASSEVGHTDTQYF
clone_size: -; d_call: -; v_call: TRBV6-5; j_call: TRBJ2-7; cdr3_nt: TGTGCCAGCACCTCGGGAGACAGGGATCACGAGCAGTACTTC; cdr3_aa: CASTSGDRDHEQYF
clone_size: -; d_call: -; v_call: TRBV9; j_call: TRBJ1-4; cdr3_nt: TGTGCCAGCAGCGTAAGATTAGGTGGGGGGGGCGAAAAACTGTTTTTT; cdr3_aa: CASSVRLGGGGEKLFF